This T cell receptor beta chain was obtained from a study of T cell responses to AZD1222 COVID-19 vaccine. Whole-study results and caveats: Only six people who got AZD1222 tested seropositive at baseline. There were mostly white British donors and more females than males, and clonal diversity was possibly underestimated. Reportedly, nearly half the spike-specific TCRs target unmutated variant regions.

The ends lost 1 base at V and 0 bases at J; junction bases unmatched: 1. Germline values: CDR1 SGHRS, CDR2 YFSETQ. This CDR3 region has 15 residues. Notes on this clone: Antigen unknown.

Data came from immunoSEQ multiplex PCR; TCRdb stores just in-frame clones and leaves some out. This sample has 170,000 or so clones; about 86% occur once, and the top ten carry around 10%. The sample in question was peripheral blood, obtained 28 days after the second AZD1222 dose. This chain links TRBV5-1 with TRBJ2-3; 8 nucleotides line up with TRBD1. This receptor was taken from an adult who received the AZD1222 COVID-19 vaccine. This chain's CDR3 is CASSLWTGSTDTQYF. In DNA form, the CDR3 reads TGCGCCAGCAGCTTGTGGACAGGGAGCACAGATACGCAGTATTTT.